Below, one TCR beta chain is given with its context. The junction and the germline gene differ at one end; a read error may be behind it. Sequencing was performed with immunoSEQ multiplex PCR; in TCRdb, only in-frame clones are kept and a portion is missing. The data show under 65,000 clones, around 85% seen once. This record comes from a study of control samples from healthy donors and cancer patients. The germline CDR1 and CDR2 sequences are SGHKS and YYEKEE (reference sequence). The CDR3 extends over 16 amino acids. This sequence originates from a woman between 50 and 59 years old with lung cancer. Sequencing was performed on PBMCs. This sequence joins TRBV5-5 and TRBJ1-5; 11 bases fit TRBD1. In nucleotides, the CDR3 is TGTGCCAGCACCTTGAGGGGACAGGGGGAAGGTCAGCCCCAGCATTTT. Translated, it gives CASTLRGQGEGQPQHF.